Below are 4 T cell receptor beta chains sequenced from a single sample in a study of persistence of HIV-infected CD4 T cells. Sequencing used immunoSEQ version 4 in survey mode. Here immunoSEQ multiplex PCR was the method, and the copy in TCRdb shows in-frame clones only, minus some. Of about 32,000 clones detected, roughly 80% appear once; the ten largest clones hold 18%. Overlapping HIV-1 Gag 15-mer peptides at about 1 ug per peptide per mL were used. CD40L/CD69 double-negative CD45RO-high memory CD4+ T cells were collected. These receptors' targets are unknown. Sequenced material: CD4+ T cells sorted from PBMCs after roughly 18-hour stimulation, taken from a patient who received antiretroviral therapy. The receptors derive from an adult woman with HIV who was CMV-seropositive.

The chain uses TRBV6-5 and TRBJ1-2; no definite D call. V dropped 5 bases and J dropped 7 bases, with 11 bases sitting between them. Germline V gene data show CDR1 as MNHEY and CDR2 as SVGAGI. CDR3 length equals 12 residues. The CDR3 DNA reads TGTGCCAGCAGTCGTGGACGGAGTGGCTACACCTTC. Translating gives CASSRGRSGYTF.

V usage is TRBV7-2 and J usage is TRBJ1-2, with D perhaps TRBD1 (6 bases). V lost 6 bases, J lost 3 bases, and 14 bases lay in between. The CDR3 sequence is 14 residues long. Germline V lookup: CDR1 SGHTA, CDR2 FQGNSA. Written as DNA, the CDR3 is TGTGCCAGCAGTATAACAGGGAGAGACTATGGCTACACCTTC. Protein: CASSITGRDYGYTF.

V is TRBV29-1 and J is TRBJ2-7; weak D call: TRBD1 (7 bases). The germline gives CDR1 SQVTM, CDR2 ANQGSEA. The CDR3 loop spans 13 amino acids. The V end lost 5 bases, the J end lost 3 bases, and 14 bases lay between the germline ends. The chain's CDR3 is CSVSQGGFYEQYF. CDR3 nucleotides: TGCAGCGTTTCCCAGGGGGGATTCTACGAGCAGTACTTC.

This clone was seen just once. The genes are TRBV12-3 or TRBV12-4 and TRBJ2-7; D is unresolved. This CDR3 is built from 11 residues. The ends were cut back, 6 bases at V and 0 bases at J, with 3 bases in the middle. The DNA for the CDR3 is TGTGCCAGCAGCTCCTCCTACGAGCAGTACTTC. Its translation: CASSSSYEQYF.